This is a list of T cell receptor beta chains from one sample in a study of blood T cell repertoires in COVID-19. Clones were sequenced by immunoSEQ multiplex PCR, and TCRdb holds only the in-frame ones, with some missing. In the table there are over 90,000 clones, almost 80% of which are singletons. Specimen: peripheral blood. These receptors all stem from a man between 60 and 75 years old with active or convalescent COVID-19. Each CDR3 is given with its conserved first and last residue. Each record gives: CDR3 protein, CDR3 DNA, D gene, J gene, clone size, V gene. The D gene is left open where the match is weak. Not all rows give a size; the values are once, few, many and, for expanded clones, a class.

CSVRLAGSTDTQYF	TGCAGCGTTAGACTAGCGGGAAGCACAGATACGCAGTATTTT	TRBD2	TRBJ2-3	.	TRBV29-1
CASSYLGAGVNYGYTF	TGTGCCAGCAGTTACCTCGGGGCAGGGGTGAACTATGGCTACACCTTC	.	TRBJ1-2	.	TRBV6-2/TRBV6-3
CASSQRGISNSPLHF	TGTGCCAGCAGCCAACGGGGGATCTCTAATTCACCCCTCCACTTT	.	TRBJ1-6	.	TRBV3-1/TRBV3-2
CASRPSGSPTDTQYF	TGTGCCAGCAGGCCTAGCGGGAGCCCCACAGATACGCAGTATTTT	TRBD2	TRBJ2-3	.	TRBV28
CASSFPTFGGRPSYEQYF	TGTGCCAGCAGTTTCCCCACCTTTGGCGGGAGACCCTCCTACGAGCAGTACTTC	TRBD2	TRBJ2-7	.	TRBV28
CASISTVPPYGYTF	TGTGCCAGCATTTCAACGGTACCTCCCTATGGCTACACCTTC	.	TRBJ1-2	.	TRBV6-5
CASSRVRQGAGNTEAFF	TGTGCCAGTAGTAGAGTAAGACAGGGGGCCGGGAACACTGAAGCTTTCTTT	TRBD1	TRBJ1-1	.	TRBV19
CASSSTRFQSSYNEQFF	TGTGCCAGCAGCTCGACTAGGTTCCAGAGCTCCTACAATGAGCAGTTCTTC	.	TRBJ2-1	few	TRBV7-9
CASSLNAGNSPLHF	TGTGCCAGCAGCTTAAACGCGGGTAATTCACCCCTCCACTTT	.	TRBJ1-6	few	TRBV11-2
CASSQTPGGPDTQYF	TGTGCCAGCAGCCAAACACCGGGGGGCCCAGATACGCAGTATTTT	.	TRBJ2-3	once	TRBV5-4
CASSIDVGQGSPLHF	TGTGCCAGTAGTATAGATGTTGGGCAAGGCTCACCCCTCCACTTT	.	TRBJ1-6	.	TRBV19
CASISSGSNEQYF	TGTGCCAGCATCAGTAGCGGGAGCAACGAGCAGTACTTC	TRBD2	TRBJ2-7	few	TRBV2
CASSWGTVITDTQYF	TGTGCCAGCAGCTGGGGGACAGTGATCACAGATACGCAGTATTTT	TRBD1	TRBJ2-3	few	TRBV7-9
CASSWIPGLDNNEQFF	TGTGCCAGCAGCTGGATTCCGGGACTAGACAACAATGAGCAGTTCTTC	TRBD2	TRBJ2-1	.	TRBV7-2
CASSPNTGRLVQPQHF	TGTGCCAGCAGCCCGAATACAGGAAGGCTAGTACAGCCCCAGCATTTT	.	TRBJ1-5	.	TRBV5-5
CASSEAGREGYTF	TGTGCCAGCAGTGAAGCGGGGCGAGAAGGCTACACCTTC	.	TRBJ1-2	.	TRBV6-1
CASSRTGTNSPLHF	TGTGCCAGCAGCCGGACAGGGACGAATTCACCCCTCCACTTT	TRBD1	TRBJ1-6	.	TRBV7-2
CASSQGGFMGEEEKLFF	TGTGCCAGCAGCCAAGGAGGGTTCATGGGAGAGGAGGAAAAACTGTTTTTT	.	TRBJ1-4	.	TRBV3-1/TRBV3-2
CASSLYPGANYGYTF	TGTGCCAGCAGTTTATACCCAGGGGCTAACTATGGCTACACCTTC	.	TRBJ1-2	.	TRBV27
CASSRQGPLEAFF	TGCGCCAGCAGCCGACAGGGACCCCTAGAAGCTTTCTTT	TRBD1	TRBJ1-1	.	TRBV5-1
CASSSGLAGQETQYF	TGCGCCAGCAGCTCGGGACTAGCGGGCCAAGAGACCCAGTACTTC	TRBD2	TRBJ2-5	.	TRBV5-1
CAGTAQGYGYTF	TGTGCCGGGACTGCCCAGGGCTATGGCTACACCTTC	.	TRBJ1-2	.	TRBV30
CATSDSRGRFHEQYF	TGTGCCACCAGTGACAGCCGAGGGAGGTTCCACGAGCAGTACTTC	.	TRBJ2-7	.	TRBV24-1
CSTNKGAETQYF	TGCAGCACAAACAAGGGAGCTGAGACCCAGTACTTC	.	TRBJ2-5	few	TRBV29-1
CASSDTGRGEKLFF	TGCGCCAGCAGTGATACAGGGCGAGGGGAAAAACTGTTTTTT	.	TRBJ1-4	.	TRBV10-2
CASSLGAGGTTEAFF	TGTGCCAGCAGCTTAGGGGCAGGGGGCACGACTGAAGCTTTCTTT	TRBD1	TRBJ1-1	.	TRBV7-6
CASSELVTNNEQFF	TGTGCCAGCAGTGAATTGGTGACTAACAATGAGCAGTTCTTC	.	TRBJ2-1	.	TRBV25-1
CASRSGQLYNSPLHF	TGTGCCAGCAGGTCAGGACAGCTCTATAATTCACCCCTCCACTTT	.	TRBJ1-6	.	TRBV28
CASSLTVYSNQPQHF	TGTGCCAGCAGTTTAACAGTTTATAGCAATCAGCCCCAGCATTTT	.	TRBJ1-5	once	TRBV28
CASIDRASGNTIYF	TGTGCCAGCATCGACAGAGCCTCTGGAAACACCATATATTTT	.	TRBJ1-3	.	TRBV5-4